This T cell receptor beta chain was documented in a study of vaccination and CD4 T cells after COVID-19. Study as a whole: Sampling that followed vaccination took place a median around 71 days after dose two, within a range of 14 to 241.

A few counts support this clonotype. Its matching antigen is unknown. Losses at the gene ends were 2 bases for V and 7 bases for J; bases not matched to a gene: 7. This CDR3 is 15 amino acids long. CDR1 and CDR2 (germline): SGHTA, FQGNSA. The time point denotes: late sampling 161 to 241 days after vaccination in three convalescent patients. Noted treatment: roughly 11-day PBMC culture with coronavirus spike peptide pools or control peptides (ViraFEST assay). Two million PBMCs went into each well for culture with 9.5 to 10 IU/ml IL-2 and 10 ug/ml peptide pools. Oncomine TCR Beta short-read sequencing was applied to DNA from cultured CD4+ T cells. Genomic DNA was isolated from cultured CD4+ T cells. TCRdb itself ran the PCR reads through MiXCR, one entry per CDR3 protein. The sample has 20,000 to 25,000 distinct CDR3 sequences, 35% seen once.

The source is a human donor who had recovered from COVID-19. The chain uses TRBV7-2 and TRBJ2-7, with 11 bases fitting TRBD2. The specimen was CD4+ T cells from blood, cultured in vitro, collected about 7 months after SARS-CoV-2 vaccination. CDR3 coding DNA: TGTGCCAGCAGCTTACTACTAGCGGGAGCACAGGAGCAGTACTTC. Protein sequence: CASSLLLAGAQEQYF.